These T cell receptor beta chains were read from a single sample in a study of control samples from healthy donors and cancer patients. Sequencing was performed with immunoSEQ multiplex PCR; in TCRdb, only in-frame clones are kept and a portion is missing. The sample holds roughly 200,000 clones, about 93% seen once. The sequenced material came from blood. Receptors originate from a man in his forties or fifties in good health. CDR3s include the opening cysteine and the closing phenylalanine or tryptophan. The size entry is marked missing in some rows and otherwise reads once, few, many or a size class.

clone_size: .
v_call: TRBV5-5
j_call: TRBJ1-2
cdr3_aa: CASSLGPGGHYGYTF

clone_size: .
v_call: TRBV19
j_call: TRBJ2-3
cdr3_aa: CASSLGTGGDTQYF

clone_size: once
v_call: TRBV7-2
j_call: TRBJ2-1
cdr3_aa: CASSSSWEQFF

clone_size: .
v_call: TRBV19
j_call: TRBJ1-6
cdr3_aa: CASSYVNSPLHF

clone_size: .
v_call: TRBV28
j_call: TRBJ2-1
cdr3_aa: CASTPGGAYNEQFF

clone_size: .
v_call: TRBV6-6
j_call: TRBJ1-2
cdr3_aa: CASSYSILTGGSGYTF

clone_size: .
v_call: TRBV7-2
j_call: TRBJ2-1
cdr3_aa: CASSYDRGSYNEQFF

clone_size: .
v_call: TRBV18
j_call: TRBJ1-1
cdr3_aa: CASSPSGMNTEAFF

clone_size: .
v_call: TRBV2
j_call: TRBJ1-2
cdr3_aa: CASSDRDRGNYGYTF

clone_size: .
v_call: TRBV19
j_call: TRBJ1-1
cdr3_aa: CASSWDRGPEAFF

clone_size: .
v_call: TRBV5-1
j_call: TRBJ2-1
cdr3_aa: CASSLAVSSYNEQFF

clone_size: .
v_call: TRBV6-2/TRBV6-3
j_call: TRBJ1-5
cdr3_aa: CASSTTGRRTNQPQHF

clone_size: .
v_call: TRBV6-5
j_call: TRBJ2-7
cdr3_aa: CASSRQGPKGYEQYF

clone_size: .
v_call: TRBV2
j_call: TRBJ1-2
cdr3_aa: CASSERVGPTNGYTF

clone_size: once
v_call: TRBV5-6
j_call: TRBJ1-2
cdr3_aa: CASFPWDSPLYGYTF

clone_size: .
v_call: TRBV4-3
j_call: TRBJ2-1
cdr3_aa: CASSQDASALNEQFF

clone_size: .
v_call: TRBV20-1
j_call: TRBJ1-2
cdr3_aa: CSASMDPPTGVYTF

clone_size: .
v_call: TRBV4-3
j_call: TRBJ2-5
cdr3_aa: CASSQGVQGETQYF

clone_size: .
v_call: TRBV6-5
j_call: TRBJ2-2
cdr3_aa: CASSNPGAGELFF

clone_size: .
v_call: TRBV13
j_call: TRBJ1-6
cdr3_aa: CASSFGSGQGSSPLHF

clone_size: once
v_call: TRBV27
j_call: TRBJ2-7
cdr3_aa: CASSPLGGGAYEQYF

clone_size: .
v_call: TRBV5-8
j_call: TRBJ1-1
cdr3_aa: CASSPRTGWASEAFF

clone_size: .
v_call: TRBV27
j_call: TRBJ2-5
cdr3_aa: CASSFQTSAIVPETQYF

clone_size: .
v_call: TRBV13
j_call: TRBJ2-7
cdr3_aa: CASSLGRGGFDEQYF

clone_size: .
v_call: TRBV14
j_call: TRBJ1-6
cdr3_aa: CASSQLLHSPLHF

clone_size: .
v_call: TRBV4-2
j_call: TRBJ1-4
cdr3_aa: CASRGGQPNEKLFF

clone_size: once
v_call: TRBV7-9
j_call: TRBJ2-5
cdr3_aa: CASSWGQGQSVCYF

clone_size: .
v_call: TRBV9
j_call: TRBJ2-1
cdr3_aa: CASSPIAGARSSYNEQFF

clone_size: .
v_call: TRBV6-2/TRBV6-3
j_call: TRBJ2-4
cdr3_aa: CASSPGTLNIQYF

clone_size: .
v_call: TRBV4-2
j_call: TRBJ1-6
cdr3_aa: CASSQAGDGSPLHF

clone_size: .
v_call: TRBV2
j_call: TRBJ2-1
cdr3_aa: CASGRAGGVRHEQFF

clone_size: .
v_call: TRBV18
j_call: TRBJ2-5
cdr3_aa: CASSPSGQETQYF

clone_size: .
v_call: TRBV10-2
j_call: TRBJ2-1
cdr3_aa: CASRERGGGRDNEQFF

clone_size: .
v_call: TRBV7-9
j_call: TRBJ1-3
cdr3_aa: CASSLAAGNTIYF

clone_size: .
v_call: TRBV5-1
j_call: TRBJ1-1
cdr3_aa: CASSANRVGTEAFF

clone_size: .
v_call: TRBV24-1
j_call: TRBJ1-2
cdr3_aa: CATSESGTSSYGYTF

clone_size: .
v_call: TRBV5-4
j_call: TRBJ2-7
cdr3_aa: CASSDSKGTGEQYF

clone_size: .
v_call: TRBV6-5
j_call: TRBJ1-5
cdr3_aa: CATQTGVDQPQHF

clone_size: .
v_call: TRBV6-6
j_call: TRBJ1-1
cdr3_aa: CASAAKVNTEAFF

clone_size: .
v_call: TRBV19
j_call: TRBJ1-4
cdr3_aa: CASSPPGGLNEKLFF

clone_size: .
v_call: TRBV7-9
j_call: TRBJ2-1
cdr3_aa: CASSSLGWSRGGLNEQFF

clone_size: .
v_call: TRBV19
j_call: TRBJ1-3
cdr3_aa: CATRQGEAGNTIYF

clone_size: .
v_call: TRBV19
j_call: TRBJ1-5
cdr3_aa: CASSAFIGQPQHF

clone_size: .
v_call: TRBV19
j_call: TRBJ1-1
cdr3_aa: CASSRGEAFF

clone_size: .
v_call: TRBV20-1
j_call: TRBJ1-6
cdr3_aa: CSASRGALSFYSPLHF

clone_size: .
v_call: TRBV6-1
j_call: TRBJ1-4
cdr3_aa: CASSNPLQGTEKLFF

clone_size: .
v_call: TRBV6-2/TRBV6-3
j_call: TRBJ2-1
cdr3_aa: CASSYGGSSYNEQFF

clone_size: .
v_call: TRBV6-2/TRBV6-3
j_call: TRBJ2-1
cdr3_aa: CASSYQDYNEQFF

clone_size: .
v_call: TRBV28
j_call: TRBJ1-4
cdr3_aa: CASTPGGHGEKLFF

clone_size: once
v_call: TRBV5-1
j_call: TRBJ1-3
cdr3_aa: CASSQDLLNSGNTIYF

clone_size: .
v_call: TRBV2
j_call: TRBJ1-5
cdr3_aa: CASSEATLSDSNQPQHF

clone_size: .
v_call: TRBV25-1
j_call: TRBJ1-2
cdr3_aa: CASSGPPTGILYGYTF

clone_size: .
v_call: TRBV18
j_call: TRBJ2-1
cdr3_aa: CASSAWGSQIENEQFF

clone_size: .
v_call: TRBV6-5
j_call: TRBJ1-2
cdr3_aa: CATREGSKPTMTF

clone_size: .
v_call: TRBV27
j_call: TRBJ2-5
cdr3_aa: CASSSFGRGQETQYF

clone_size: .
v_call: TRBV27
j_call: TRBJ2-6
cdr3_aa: CASSLSMALSGANVLTF

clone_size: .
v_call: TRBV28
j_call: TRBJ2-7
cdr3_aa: CASRLDRGVYEQYF

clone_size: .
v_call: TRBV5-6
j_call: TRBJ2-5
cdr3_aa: CASSSGLEETQYF